This is a list of T cell receptor beta chains from one sample in a study of breast tumors, draining lymph nodes, adjacent tissues. TCRdb reprocessed the multiplex PCR reads with MiXCR, giving one entry per CDR3 protein. The table has 21,000 or so distinct CDR3 sequences, about 41% seen once. Sequencing was done on a sample of breast tumor tissue. These receptors all come from a female donor with breast cancer. Some clones in this sample may be carry-over from other donors' samples. CDR3s include the opening cysteine and the closing phenylalanine or tryptophan. Each record gives: D gene, J gene, clone size, CDR3 length, V gene, CDR3 protein, CDR3 DNA. D genes are given only for firm matches. The listing skips clone size in some rows; elsewhere it reads once, few, many or a size class.

>TRBD1|TRBJ2-7|NA|16|TRBV6-6
CASSHRTDRETYEQYF
TGTGCCAGCAGTCACCGTACGGACAGGGAAACCTACGAGCAGTACTTC
>TRBD1|TRBJ2-3|once|16|TRBV5-1
CASSLVGTGGTDTQYF
TGCGCCAGCAGCTTGGTCGGGACAGGGGGTACAGATACGCAGTATTTT
>TRBD2|TRBJ2-1|NA|19|TRBV20-1
CSARSRTSGTASSYWEQFF
TGCAGTGCTAGATCGAGGACTAGCGGGACGGCCTCCTCGTATTGGGAGCAGTTCTTC
>NA|TRBJ2-5|NA|15|TRBV18
CASSAQGSGVKTQYF
TGTGCCAGCTCCGCACAGGGTTCGGGTGTAAAGACCCAGTACTTC
>NA|TRBJ2-1|NA|16|TRBV6-9
CASSHSRQGPYNEQFF
TGTGCCAGCAGTCATTCCCGGCAGGGACCTTACAATGAGCAGTTCTTC
>TRBD1|TRBJ1-2|NA|14|TRBV19
CATNPAGTDYGYTF
TGTGCCACAAATCCCGCCGGGACAGACTATGGCTACACCTTC
>NA|TRBJ2-1|once|12|TRBV24-1
CATSSSGYEQFF
TGTGCCACCAGTTCTAGTGGATATGAGCAGTTCTTC
>TRBD1|TRBJ1-2|many|13|TRBV7-9
CASSFGQGKGYTF
TGTGCCAGCAGCTTCGGACAGGGGAAAGGCTACACCTTC
>TRBD2|TRBJ2-7|few|14|TRBV9
CASNPGGDSYEQYF
TGTGCCAGCAACCCCGGGGGGGACTCCTACGAGCAGTACTTC
>TRBD2|TRBJ2-3|NA|15|TRBV20-1
CSATERLAGTDTQYF
TGCAGTGCGACCGAACGGCTAGCGGGAACAGATACGCAGTATTTT
>TRBD1|TRBJ1-2|many|14|TRBV20-1
CSAYYTWTGYGYTF
TGCAGTGCTTACTACACTTGGACAGGGTACGGCTACACCTTC
>NA|TRBJ2-3|NA|14|TRBV6-2/TRBV6-3
CASSAGRSTDTQYF
TGTGCCAGCAGTGCCGGACGGAGCACAGATACGCAGTATTTT
>TRBD2|TRBJ2-1|NA|16|TRBV13
CASSHNPPGTSGEQFF
TGTGCCAGCAGCCACAACCCGCCGGGGACTAGCGGTGAGCAGTTCTTC
>NA|TRBJ2-7|NA|11|TRBV10-3
CALLRGREQYF
TGTGCCCTCCTCCGGGGTCGAGAGCAGTACTTC
>NA|TRBJ2-3|many|14|TRBV6-5
CASSYDRLPVTQYF
TGTGCCAGCAGTTACGACAGGTTGCCAGTTACGCAGTATTTT
>NA|TRBJ2-2|many|15|TRBV11-3
CASSWRDSGTGELFF
TGTGCCAGCAGCTGGCGGGACAGCGGCACCGGGGAGCTGTTTTTT
>NA|TRBJ2-3|NA|15|TRBV7-2
CASSQAKRVADTQYF
TGTGCCAGCAGCCAAGCCAAGAGGGTGGCAGATACGCAGTATTTT
>NA|TRBJ2-3|NA|16|TRBV7-2
CASSLAFGGARDTQYF
TGTGCCAGCAGCTTAGCGTTCGGTGGGGCGAGGGATACGCAGTATTTT
>TRBD1|TRBJ2-7|NA|15|TRBV20-1
CSAPLNRDRGYEQYF
TGCAGTGCTCCCCTAAACCGGGACAGGGGCTACGAGCAGTACTTC
>NA|TRBJ1-2|medium-sized|15|TRBV2
CASSDPSDSVYGYTF
TGTGCCAGCAGTGATCCCTCGGACAGTGTCTATGGCTACACCTTC
>NA|TRBJ2-5|medium-sized|12|TRBV4-1
CASSQDRETQYF
TGCGCCAGCAGCCAAGACCGGGAGACCCAGTACTTC
>NA|TRBJ1-3|NA|13|TRBV27
CASSFVGGNTIYF
TGTGCCAGCAGTTTCGTGGGCGGAAACACCATATATTTT
>TRBD1|TRBJ2-7|NA|15|TRBV5-1
CASSFSSGGRNEQYF
TGTGCCAGCAGCTTTTCGTCAGGGGGTAGGAACGAGCAGTACTTC
>NA|TRBJ1-5|NA|13|TRBV5-5
CASSPGAVQPQHF
TGTGCCAGCAGCCCGGGCGCAGTCCAGCCCCAGCATTTT
>NA|TRBJ2-2|many|12|TRBV29-1
CSGRGVTGELFF
TGCAGTGGTAGAGGGGTCACCGGGGAGCTGTTTTTT
>TRBD1|TRBJ2-7|few|15|TRBV6-2/TRBV6-3
CASTHPGQGFREQYF
TGTGCCAGCACCCACCCGGGACAGGGATTCCGCGAGCAGTACTTC
>TRBD1|TRBJ2-6|NA|17|TRBV2
CASSEEQGVAGANVLTF
TGTGCCAGCAGTGAAGAACAGGGGGTTGCTGGGGCCAACGTCCTGACTTTC
>NA|TRBJ2-5|medium-sized|14|TRBV2
CASSEATSRETQYF
TGTGCCAGCAGTGAGGCCACGTCAAGGGAGACCCAGTACTTC
>TRBD1|TRBJ2-2|many|14|TRBV7-7
CASSLTGSTGELFF
TGTGCTAGCAGCCTGACAGGGAGCACCGGGGAGCTGTTTTTT
>NA|TRBJ2-1|many|12|TRBV20-1
CSARGGSHEQFF
TGCAGTGCTAGAGGAGGGAGCCATGAGCAGTTCTTC
>NA|TRBJ2-2|many|16|TRBV5-6
CASSLDTHTNTGELFF
TGTGCCAGCAGCTTAGACACCCACACCAACACCGGGGAGCTGTTTTTT
>NA|TRBJ1-2|NA|13|TRBV7-3
CASSLSRSNGYTF
TGTGCCAGCAGCTTGAGCAGGAGCAATGGCTACACCTTC
>NA|TRBJ2-3|many|15|TRBV19
CASSIGGVYTDTQYF
TGTGCCAGTAGTATAGGGGGGGTCTACACAGATACGCAGTATTTT
>NA|TRBJ1-2|NA|13|TRBV18
CASSPEGLYGYTF
TGTGCCAGCTCACCAGAAGGACTCTATGGCTACACCTTC
>NA|TRBJ2-7|NA|15|TRBV20-1
CSARDLRQGGYEQYF
TGCAGTGCTAGAGATTTGAGACAGGGAGGCTACGAGCAGTACTTC
>NA|TRBJ1-2|NA|17|TRBV18
CASSLQPAGRSQVGYTF
TGTGCCAGCTCACTCCAACCGGCGGGACGTAGCCAGGTTGGCTACACCTTC
>TRBD1|TRBJ1-1|NA|16|TRBV20-1
CSARVMTGRGGTEAFF
TGCAGTGCTAGAGTAATGACAGGGAGAGGTGGAACTGAAGCTTTCTTT
>NA|TRBJ1-3|NA|18|TRBV4-1
CASSQGPGDGLAGNTIYF
TGCGCCAGCAGCCAAGGGCCAGGGGATGGGTTGGCTGGAAACACCATATATTTT
>NA|TRBJ2-1|NA|12|TRBV19
CASGHGANEQFF
TGTGCCAGTGGGCATGGGGCTAATGAGCAGTTCTTC
>TRBD1|TRBJ2-7|many|15|TRBV2
CASSPGQGAISEQYF
TGTGCCAGCAGTCCGGGACAGGGGGCGATCAGCGAGCAGTACTTC
>NA|TRBJ1-2|NA|16|TRBV6-5
CASSYSMGSERYGYTF
TGTGCCAGCAGTTACTCAATGGGGTCGGAGAGGTATGGCTACACCTTC
>TRBD1|TRBJ1-5|NA|17|TRBV25-1
CASSPLGQGVPNQPQHF
TGTGCCAGCAGTCCCCTGGGACAGGGCGTACCCAATCAGCCCCAGCATTTT
>TRBD1|TRBJ2-1|NA|15|TRBV9
CARSVDGQGRNEQFF
TGTGCCAGAAGCGTAGACGGACAGGGCCGCAATGAGCAGTTCTTC
>NA|TRBJ1-3|many|11|TRBV9
CASSVGNTIYF
TGTGCCAGCAGCGTAGGAAACACCATATATTTT
>TRBD1|TRBJ2-1|few|11|TRBV29-1
CSVGQGNEQFF
TGCAGCGTTGGACAGGGCAATGAGCAGTTCTTC
>NA|TRBJ2-5|NA|14|TRBV7-2
CASSLAGYQETQYF
TGTGCCAGCAGCTTAGCTGGCTATCAAGAGACCCAGTACTTC
>NA|TRBJ1-4|many|11|TRBV10-3
CAIGFGEKLFF
TGTGCCATAGGGTTTGGAGAAAAACTGTTTTTT
>TRBD2|TRBJ2-1|once|13|TRBV12-3/TRBV12-4
CASGTSAYNEQFF
TGTGCCAGCGGGACTAGCGCCTACAATGAGCAGTTCTTC
>TRBD1|TRBJ1-4|NA|15|TRBV5-5
CASSLTGGTNEKLFF
TGTGCCAGCAGCTTAACAGGGGGCACTAATGAAAAACTGTTTTTT
>TRBD2|TRBJ2-7|NA|15|TRBV7-8
CASSFPGLAIYEQYF
TGTGCCAGCAGCTTTCCGGGACTAGCGATCTACGAGCAGTACTTC
>NA|TRBJ1-2|NA|14|TRBV20-1
CSARDSGVGAGYTF
TGCAGTGCTAGAGATAGTGGCGTAGGAGCGGGCTACACCTTC
>NA|TRBJ2-1|many|15|TRBV19
CASSIDLWGRGEQFF
TGTGCCAGTAGTATAGATCTATGGGGACGAGGTGAGCAGTTCTTC
>NA|TRBJ1-2|many|12|TRBV5-1
CASSEDGKGYTF
TGCGCCAGCAGCGAAGACGGTAAAGGCTACACCTTC